The 2 T cell receptor beta chains below all came from one sample that was sequenced in a study of blood T cell repertoires in COVID-19. Assay: immunoSEQ multiplex PCR; the TCRdb copy retains only in-frame clones and omits some. The repertoire holds fewer than 350,000 clones, roughly nine tenths seen once, with approximately 12% in the top ten. The sequenced sample was peripheral blood. The receptors here all came from a woman in her 30s with COVID-19, enrolled during active disease.

The chain carries TRBV11-3 and TRBJ2-1; no firm D call. V shed 0 bases and J shed 3 bases, with 3 bases lying between them. The CDR3 is made up of 13 amino acids. Germline CDR1 SGHNT, CDR2 YENEEA. CDR3 residues: CASSLESYNEQFF. The CDR3 nucleotides read TGTGCCAGCAGCTTAGAGAGCTACAATGAGCAGTTCTTC.

V usage is TRBV6-4 and J usage is TRBJ1-5, with D possibly matching TRBD1 (6 bases). Trimming cost V 4 bases and J 7 bases, with 14 bases left between them. CDR1 is MRHNA and CDR2 is SNTAGT in the germline V gene. The CDR3 consists of 14 residues. The CDR3 DNA reads as TGTGCCAGCAGTGGGACAGCCTGGGGACAGCCCCAGCATTTT. Its protein is CASSGTAWGQPQHF.